The sequence of this T cell receptor (beta chain) was determined in a study of a mutant IDH1 vaccine in newly diagnosed glioma. Study at large: There were eight vaccinations for patients, given in weeks 1, 3, 5, 7, 11, 15, 19 and 23. Pretreatment consisted of radiotherapy, temozolomide, or both, with most receiving both. Study results and caveats: Pseudoprogression apparently lacked any relation to changes in top peripheral T cell clonotypes.

As for time point: week 11, during vaccination. The vaccine gave 300 ug of a 20-mer mutant IDH1 peptide subcutaneously per dose. In every donor, the tumor was a new WHO grade 3 or 4 IDH1-mutant, ATRX-lost astrocytoma. With regard to this clone: Its specificity is not known.

This CDR3 contains 13 residues. Unmatched junction bases numbered 9, after V lost 9 bases and J lost 5 bases. CDR1 MNHNY and CDR2 SVGAGI come from the germline V gene (reference sequence). TCRdb's copy holds only in-frame clones and misses some; the assay was immunoSEQ multiplex PCR. The repertoire has around 25,000 clones, roughly two thirds of them found once; the top ten carry approximately 11%. The V and J genes are TRBV6-6 and TRBJ1-1, with 7 bases matching TRBD1. This specimen was peripheral blood mononuclear cells (PBMCs), taken from a glioma patient whose treatment included an IDH1 peptide vaccine. The source is a man between 18 and 29 years old with glioma. Some clones in this sample may be carry-over from other donors' samples. For the CDR3, the DNA is TGTGCCAGTTGTCAGCCAGGGGGTACTGAAGCTTTCTTT. Translation: CASCQPGGTEAFF.